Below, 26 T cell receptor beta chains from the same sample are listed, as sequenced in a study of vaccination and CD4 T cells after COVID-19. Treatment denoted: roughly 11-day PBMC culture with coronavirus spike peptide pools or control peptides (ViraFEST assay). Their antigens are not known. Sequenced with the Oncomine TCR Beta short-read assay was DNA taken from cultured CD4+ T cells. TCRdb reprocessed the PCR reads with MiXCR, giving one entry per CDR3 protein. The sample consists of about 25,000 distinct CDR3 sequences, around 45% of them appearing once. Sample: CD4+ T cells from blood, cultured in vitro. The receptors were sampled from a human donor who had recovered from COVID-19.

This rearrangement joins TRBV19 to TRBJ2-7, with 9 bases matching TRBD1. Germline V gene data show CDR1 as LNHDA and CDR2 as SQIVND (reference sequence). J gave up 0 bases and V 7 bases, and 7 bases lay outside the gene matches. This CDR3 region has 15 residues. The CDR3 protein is CASTPGTGSSYEQYF. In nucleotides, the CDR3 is TGTGCCAGTACTCCTGGGACAGGGAGCTCCTACGAGCAGTACTTC.

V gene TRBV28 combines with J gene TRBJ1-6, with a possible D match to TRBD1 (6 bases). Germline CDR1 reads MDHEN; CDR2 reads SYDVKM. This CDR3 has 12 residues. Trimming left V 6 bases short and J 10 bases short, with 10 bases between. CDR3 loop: CASSTGLSPLHF. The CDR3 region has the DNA TGTGCCAGCAGCACAGGGTTGTCACCCCTCCACTTT.

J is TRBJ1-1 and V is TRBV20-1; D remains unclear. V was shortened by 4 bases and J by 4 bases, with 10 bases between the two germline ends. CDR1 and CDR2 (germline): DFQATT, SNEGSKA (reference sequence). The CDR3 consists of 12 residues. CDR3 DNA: TGCAGTGCTAAAGGAGGGAGCACTGAAGCTTTCTTT. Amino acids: CSAKGGSTEAFF.

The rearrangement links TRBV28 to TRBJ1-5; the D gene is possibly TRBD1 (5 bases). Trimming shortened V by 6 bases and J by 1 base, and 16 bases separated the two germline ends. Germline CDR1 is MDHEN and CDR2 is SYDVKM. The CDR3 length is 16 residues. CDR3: CASSLRSGYSNQPQHF. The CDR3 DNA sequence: TGTGCCAGCAGCCTAAGGTCAGGGTACAGCAATCAGCCCCAGCATTTT.

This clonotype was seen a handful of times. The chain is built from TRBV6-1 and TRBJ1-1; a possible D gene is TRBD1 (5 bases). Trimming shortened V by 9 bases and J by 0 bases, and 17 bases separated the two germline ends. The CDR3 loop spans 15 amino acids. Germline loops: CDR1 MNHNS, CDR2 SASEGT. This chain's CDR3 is CASMLGGSMNTEAFF. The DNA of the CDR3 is TGTGCCAGTATGTTGGGGGGGAGCATGAACACTGAAGCTTTCTTT.

CDR3 coding DNA: TGCGCCAGCAGCTTGAACACCGGGACTAGCGTGGCCTACGAGCAGTACTTC. This gives the protein CASSLNTGTSVAYEQYF. This rearrangement joins TRBV5-1 to TRBJ2-7; 10 bases fit TRBD2. J was trimmed by 2 bases and V by 1 base; bases with no gene match: 9. This CDR3 is 17 amino acids long. From germline, CDR1 is SGHRS and CDR2 YFSETQ.

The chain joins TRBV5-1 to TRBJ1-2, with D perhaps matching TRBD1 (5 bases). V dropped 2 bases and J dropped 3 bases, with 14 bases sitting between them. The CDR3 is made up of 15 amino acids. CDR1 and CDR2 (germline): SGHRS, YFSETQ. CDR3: CASSLLDQGDYGYTF. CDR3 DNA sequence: TGCGCCAGCAGCTTATTGGACCAAGGGGACTATGGCTACACCTTC.

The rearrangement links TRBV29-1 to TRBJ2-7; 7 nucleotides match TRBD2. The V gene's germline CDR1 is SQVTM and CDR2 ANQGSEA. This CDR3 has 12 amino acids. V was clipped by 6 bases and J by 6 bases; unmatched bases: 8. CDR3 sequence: CSVADGGGEQYF. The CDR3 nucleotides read TGCAGCGTAGCTGATGGGGGGGGCGAGCAGTACTTC.

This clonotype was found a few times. CDR3 nucleotide sequence: TGCAGTGCTAGTAGCTATGGCTACACCTTC. Amino acid sequence: CSASSYGYTF. V and J are TRBV20-1 and TRBJ1-2; D remains ambiguous. Germline CDR1 is DFQATT and CDR2 is SNEGSKA (reference sequence). Trimming took off 3 bases at V and 4 bases at J, with 3 bases between the two ends. CDR3 length: 10 residues.

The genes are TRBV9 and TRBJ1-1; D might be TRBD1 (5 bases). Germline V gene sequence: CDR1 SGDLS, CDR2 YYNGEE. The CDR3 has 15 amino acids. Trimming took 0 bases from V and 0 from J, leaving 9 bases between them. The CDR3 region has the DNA TGTGCCAGCAGCGTAGGGGGACTGATGAACACTGAAGCTTTCTTT. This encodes CASSVGGLMNTEAFF.

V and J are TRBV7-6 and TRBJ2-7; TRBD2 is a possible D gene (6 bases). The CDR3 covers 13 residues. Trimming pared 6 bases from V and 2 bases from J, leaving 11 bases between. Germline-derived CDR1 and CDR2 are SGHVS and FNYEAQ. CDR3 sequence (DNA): TGTGCCAGCAGTCTAGCGATAGCCTACGAGCAGTACTTC. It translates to CASSLAIAYEQYF.

The CDR3 DNA is TGTGCCAGCAGTTTATGGGCTACGGGAGGGAGATACGAGCAGTACTTC. As protein: CASSLWATGGRYEQYF. The chain couples TRBV27 to TRBJ2-7, with TRBD2 matching over 8 bases. Germline lookup yields CDR1 MNHEY and CDR2 SMNVEV (reference sequence). V shed 1 base, J shed 4 bases, and the junction held 9 bases outside the gene matches. The CDR3 has 16 amino acids.

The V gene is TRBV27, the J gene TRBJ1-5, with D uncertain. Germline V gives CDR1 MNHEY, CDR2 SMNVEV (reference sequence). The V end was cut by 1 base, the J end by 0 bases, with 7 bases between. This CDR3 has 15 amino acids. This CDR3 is CASSLYGVSNQPQHF. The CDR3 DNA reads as TGTGCCAGCAGTTTATATGGGGTTAGCAATCAGCCCCAGCATTTT.

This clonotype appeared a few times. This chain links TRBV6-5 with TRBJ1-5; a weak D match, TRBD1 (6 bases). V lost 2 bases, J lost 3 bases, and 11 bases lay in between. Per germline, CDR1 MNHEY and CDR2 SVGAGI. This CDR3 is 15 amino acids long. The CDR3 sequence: CASSYIGQNNQPQHF. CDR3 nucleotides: TGTGCCAGCAGTTACATCGGACAGAACAATCAGCCCCAGCATTTT.

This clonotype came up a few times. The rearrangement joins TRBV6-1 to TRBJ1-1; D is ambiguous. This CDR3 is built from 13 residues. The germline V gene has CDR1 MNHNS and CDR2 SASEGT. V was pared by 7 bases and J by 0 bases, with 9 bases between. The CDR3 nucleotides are TGTGCCAGCAACCCAGCTTTGAACACTGAAGCTTTCTTT. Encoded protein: CASNPALNTEAFF.

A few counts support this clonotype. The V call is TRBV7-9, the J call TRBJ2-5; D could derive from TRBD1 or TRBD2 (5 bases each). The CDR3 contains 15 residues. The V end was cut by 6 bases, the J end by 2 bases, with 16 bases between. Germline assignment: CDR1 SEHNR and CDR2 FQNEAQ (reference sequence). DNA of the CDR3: TGTGCCAGCAGTCTCGGGACCCCAGTGCAAGAGACCCAGTACTTC. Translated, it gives CASSLGTPVQETQYF. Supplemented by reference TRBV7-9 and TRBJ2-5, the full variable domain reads DTGVSQNPRHKITKRGQNVTFRCDPISEHNRLYWYRQTLGQGPEFLTYFQNEAQLEKSRLLSDRFSAERPKGSFSTLEIQRTEQGDSAMYLCASSLGTPVQETQYFGPGTRLLVL.

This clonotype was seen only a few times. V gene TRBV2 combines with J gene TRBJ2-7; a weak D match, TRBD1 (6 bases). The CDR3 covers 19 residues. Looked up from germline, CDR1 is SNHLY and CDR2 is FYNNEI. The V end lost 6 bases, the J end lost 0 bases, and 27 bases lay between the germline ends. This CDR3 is CASRKGTGRPDRSSYEQYF. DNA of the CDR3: TGTGCCAGCAGAAAGGGCACAGGGCGCCCTGACAGGAGCTCCTACGAGCAGTACTTC.

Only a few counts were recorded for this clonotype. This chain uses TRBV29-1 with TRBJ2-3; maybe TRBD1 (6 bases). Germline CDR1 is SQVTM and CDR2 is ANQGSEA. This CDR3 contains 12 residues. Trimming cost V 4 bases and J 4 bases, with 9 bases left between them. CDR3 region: CSVVKGADTQYF. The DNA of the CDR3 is TGCAGCGTTGTCAAGGGGGCAGATACGCAGTATTTT.

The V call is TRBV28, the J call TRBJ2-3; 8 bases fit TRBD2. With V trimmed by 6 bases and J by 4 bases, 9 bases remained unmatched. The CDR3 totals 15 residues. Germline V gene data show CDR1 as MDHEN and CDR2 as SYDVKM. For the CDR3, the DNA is TGTGCCAGCAGCCGCGGGGGGTCCGGGGCAGATACGCAGTATTTT. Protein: CASSRGGSGADTQYF.

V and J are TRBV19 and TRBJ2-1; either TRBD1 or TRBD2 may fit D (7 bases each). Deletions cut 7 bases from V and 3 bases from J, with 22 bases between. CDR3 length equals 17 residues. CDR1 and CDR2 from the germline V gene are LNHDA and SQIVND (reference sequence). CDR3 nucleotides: TGTGCCAGTACCTCCGGGTTGGGAGGGGGCTACTACAATGAGCAGTTCTTC. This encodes CASTSGLGGGYYNEQFF.

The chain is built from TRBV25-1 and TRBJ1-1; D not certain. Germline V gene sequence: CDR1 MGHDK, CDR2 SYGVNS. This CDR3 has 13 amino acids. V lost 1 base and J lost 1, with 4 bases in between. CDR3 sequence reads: CASSEWENTEAFF. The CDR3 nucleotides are TGTGCCAGCAGTGAATGGGAGAACACTGAAGCTTTCTTT. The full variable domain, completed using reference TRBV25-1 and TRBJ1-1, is EADIYQTPRYLVIGTGKKITLECSQTMGHDKMYWYQQDPGMELHLIHYSYGVNSTEKGDLSSESTVSRIRTEHFPLTLESARPSHTSQYLCASSEWENTEAFFGQGTRLTVV.

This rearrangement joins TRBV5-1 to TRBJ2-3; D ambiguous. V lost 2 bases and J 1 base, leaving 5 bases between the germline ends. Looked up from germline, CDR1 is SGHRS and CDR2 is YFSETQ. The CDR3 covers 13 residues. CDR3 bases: TGCGCCAGCAGCTTTGGCGGCACAGATACGCAGTATTTT. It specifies CASSFGGTDTQYF.

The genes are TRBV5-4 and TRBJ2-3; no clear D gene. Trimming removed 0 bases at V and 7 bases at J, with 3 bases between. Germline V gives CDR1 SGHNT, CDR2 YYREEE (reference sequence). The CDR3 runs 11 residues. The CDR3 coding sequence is TGTGCCAGCAGCTTGGGAAATACGCAGTATTTT. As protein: CASSLGNTQYF.

CDR3 region: CATSREVGVVGGTQYF. The CDR3 nucleotides are TGTGCCACCAGCAGAGAAGTGGGAGTAGTGGGAGGTACGCAGTATTTT. J is TRBJ2-3 and V is TRBV15, with D possibly TRBD2 on 6 matching bases. V lost 0 bases and J 8 bases, leaving 18 bases between the germline ends. Germline V gives CDR1 LNHNV, CDR2 YYDKDF (reference sequence). The CDR3 consists of 16 residues.

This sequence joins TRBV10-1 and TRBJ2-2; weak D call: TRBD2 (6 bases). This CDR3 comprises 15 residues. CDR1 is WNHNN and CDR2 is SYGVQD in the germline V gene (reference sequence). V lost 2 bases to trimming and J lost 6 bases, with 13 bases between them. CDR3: CASSERPGGAGELFF. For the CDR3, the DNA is TGCGCCAGCAGTGAGAGGCCCGGGGGTGCCGGGGAGCTGTTTTTT.

The CDR3 coding sequence is TGTGCCAGCAGTTATGGCAGGGGGATAAACACCGGGGAGCTGTTTTTT. This gives the protein CASSYGRGINTGELFF. This rearrangement joins TRBV6-2 or TRBV6-3 to TRBJ2-2, with TRBD1 matching 7 bases. V lost 3 bases to trimming and J lost 2 bases; unmatched junction nucleotides: 6. The germline gives CDR1 MNHEY, CDR2 SVGEGT. The CDR3 sequence is 16 residues long.